The 21 T cell receptor beta chains listed next were all sequenced from one sample in a study of OX40 agonist ivuxolimab in advanced cancers. Method: immunoSEQ multiplex PCR; TCRdb's copy keeps in-frame clones and lacks some. The table lists 65,000 to 85,000 clones, about 94% of them singletons. Source: CD4+ or CD8+ T cells sorted from blood, taken in a trial of the OX40 agonist ivuxolimab. Receptors were obtained from an adult with an advanced solid tumor such as melanoma, head and neck, liver or kidney cancer.

The chain couples TRBV4-1 to TRBJ1-4; the D gene is possibly TRBD1 (5 bases). Trimming shortened V by 3 bases and J by 6 bases, and 14 bases separated the two germline ends. The CDR3 has 15 residues. Germline CDR1 reads MGHRA; CDR2 reads YSYEKL. The CDR3 DNA sequence: TGCGCCAGCAGCCACGTAAGTGGGGCCGATGAAAAACTGTTTTTT. It codes for CASSHVSGADEKLFF.

CDR3 DNA: TGTGCCACCGGGGACTTGGTGAACACCGGGGAGCTGTTTTTT. Protein: CATGDLVNTGELFF. The gene calls are TRBV10-3 and TRBJ2-2; D possibly corresponds to TRBD2 (6 bases). The CDR3 sequence is 14 residues long. From germline, CDR1 is ENHRY and CDR2 SYGVKD. Trimming stripped 10 bases from V and 1 base from J, with 13 bases between.

The chain couples TRBV9 to TRBJ2-7, with D possibly being TRBD2 (6 bases). Germline-derived CDR1 and CDR2 are SGDLS and YYNGEE. Trimming took off 0 bases at V and 2 bases at J, with 9 bases between the two ends. This CDR3 is built from 14 residues. CDR3 residues: CASSVAGGTYEQYF. The CDR3 DNA sequence: TGTGCCAGCAGCGTAGCGGGCGGGACCTACGAGCAGTACTTC.

This sequence joins TRBV9 and TRBJ1-5; tentatively, D is TRBD1 (6 bases). CDR3 length equals 13 residues. Germline lookup yields CDR1 SGDLS and CDR2 YYNGEE. V lost 0 bases and J lost 7, with 8 bases in between. CDR3 sequence: CASSVEDSQPQHF. In DNA, the CDR3 is TGTGCCAGCAGCGTAGAGGACAGCCAGCCCCAGCATTTT.

Only one count was recorded for this clone. The chain has TRBV9 and TRBJ1-5, with a tentative D call TRBD1 (6 bases). Trimming took off 6 bases at V and 2 bases at J, with 27 bases between the two ends. The germline gives CDR1 SGDLS, CDR2 YYNGEE. This CDR3 has 19 residues. The DNA for the CDR3 is TGTGCCAGCAAGTTGACGGGCAGGGGTTTCGGGGTCGGCAATCAGCCCCAGCATTTT. Translated: CASKLTGRGFGVGNQPQHF.

This clone showed up just once. V gene TRBV19 combines with J gene TRBJ1-1; D gene uncertain. CDR1 and CDR2 from the germline V gene are LNHDA and SQIVND (reference sequence). Trimming took off 3 bases at V and 4 bases at J, with 12 bases between the two ends. This CDR3 region has 14 residues. DNA for the CDR3: TGTGCCAGTAGTATCGGGCCAGGACCCACTGAAGCTTTCTTT. Protein product: CASSIGPGPTEAFF.

The chain has TRBV27 and TRBJ2-6; perhaps TRBD1 as D (6 bases). The length of the CDR3 is 19 residues. V lost 3 bases and J lost 0, with 18 bases in between. Germline CDR1 is MNHEY and CDR2 is SMNVEV (reference sequence). The chain's CDR3 is CASSFLSSGQISGANVLTF. CDR3 nucleotides: TGTGCCAGCAGTTTTTTATCTTCGGGACAAATCTCTGGGGCCAACGTCCTGACTTTC.

The chain is built from TRBV9 and TRBJ1-1; D is unresolved. Germline V gene lookup returns CDR1 SGDLS and CDR2 YYNGEE. The CDR3 contains 15 residues. V was clipped by 4 bases and J by 3 bases, with 16 bases between them. The CDR3, as DNA: TGTGCCAGCAGCCCCCGACCACACCAGGACACTGAAGCTTTCTTT. It codes for CASSPRPHQDTEAFF.

Only one count was recorded for this clone. The chain has TRBV5-6 and TRBJ2-2, with 7 bases identical to TRBD1. Losses at the gene ends were 4 bases for V and 10 bases for J; bases not matched to a gene: 10. CDR3 size: 14 residues. The V gene's germline CDR1 is SGHDT and CDR2 YYEEEE. The CDR3 region is CASSKTDRAEELFF. The CDR3 DNA follows: TGTGCCAGCAGCAAAACCGACAGGGCCGAGGAGCTGTTTTTT.

V gene TRBV10-3 combines with J gene TRBJ2-5; tentative D call: TRBD1 (6 bases). The DNA end favors TRBJ2-7, so the J call may be wrong. The CDR3 totals 16 residues. Germline values: CDR1 ENHRY, CDR2 SYGVKD. Here the CDR3 reads CAISESGRTDSYEQYF. The DNA for the CDR3 is TGTGCCATCAGTGAGTCAGGCAGGACAGACTCCTACGAGCAGTACTTC.

This chain joins TRBV6-5 and TRBJ2-7; TRBD2 matches 8 bases. The V and J ends lost 6 bases and 3 bases, in that order; junction bases with no gene match: 7. Germline V gives CDR1 MNHEY, CDR2 SVGAGI. CDR3 length: 14 amino acids. The CDR3 DNA is TGTGCCAGCAGCCCCGGGACTAGTGGCTACGAGCAGTACTTC. Protein sequence: CASSPGTSGYEQYF.

The rearrangement joins TRBV9 to TRBJ2-3; tentative D call: TRBD2 (6 bases). Trimming pared 4 bases from V and 3 bases from J, leaving 18 bases between. The CDR3 totals 16 residues. From germline, CDR1 is SGDLS and CDR2 YYNGEE. This chain's CDR3 is CASSPFVGGETDTQYF. The CDR3 bases are TGTGCCAGCAGCCCATTTGTGGGGGGTGAGACAGATACGCAGTATTTT.

The CDR3 reads CASSLFENFLETQYF. The CDR3 nucleotides are TGTGCCAGCAGCTTATTTGAGAACTTCCTTGAGACCCAGTACTTC. This rearrangement joins TRBV7-9 to TRBJ2-5; D uncertain. Trimming took 2 bases from V and 5 from J, leaving 15 bases between them. Germline CDR1 reads SEHNR; CDR2 reads FQNEAQ (reference sequence). This CDR3 is 15 amino acids long.

This chain joins TRBV19 and TRBJ2-7; TRBD2 might be the D (6 bases). The CDR3 is 16 residues long. Trimming removed 3 bases from V and 4 bases from J, with 19 bases in between. Germline-derived CDR1 and CDR2 are LNHDA and SQIVND (reference sequence). The DNA of the CDR3 is TGTGCCAGTAGTATCACCCGGACTGGACTAATATACGAGCAGTACTTC. It specifies CASSITRTGLIYEQYF.

The CDR3 is CASSQDGRQVNYGYTF. For the CDR3, the DNA is TGCGCCAGCAGCCAAGATGGTCGTCAAGTTAACTATGGCTACACCTTC. The chain combines TRBV4-1 with TRBJ1-2; no definite D call. V shed 0 bases and J shed 1 base, with 12 bases lying between them. Germline CDR1 reads MGHRA; CDR2 reads YSYEKL. This CDR3 is built from 16 residues.

The chain has TRBV6-5 and TRBJ1-2; no reliable D call. Per germline, CDR1 MNHEY and CDR2 SVGAGI. CDR3 length: 13 residues. V was cut by 7 bases and J by 5 bases, with 14 bases left in between. The CDR3 coding sequence is TGTGCCAGCACTTTGGACGGGTTTTATGGCTACACCTTC. Translation gives CASTLDGFYGYTF.

This chain connects TRBV2 to TRBJ2-2; D gene uncertain. CDR3 length: 11 residues. The germline V and J ends were trimmed by 7 bases and 6 bases, with 6 bases remaining between them. Germline V gene lookup returns CDR1 SNHLY and CDR2 FYNNEI. The CDR3 reads CASKPSGELFF. Written as DNA, the CDR3 is TGTGCCAGCAAGCCGTCCGGGGAGCTGTTTTTT.

The CDR3 region is CASSVAPVGVGQANVLTF. CDR3 nucleotide sequence: TGTGCCAGCAGCGTAGCCCCGGTTGGTGTAGGTCAGGCCAACGTCCTGACTTTC. The chain uses TRBV9 and TRBJ2-6; D gene ambiguous. Trimming removed 0 bases at V and 6 bases at J, with 19 bases between. The germline V gene encodes CDR1 SGDLS and CDR2 YYNGEE. The CDR3 extends over 18 amino acids.

This chain joins TRBV11-2 and TRBJ2-6; tentatively, D is TRBD2 (5 bases). CDR3 length equals 16 residues. CDR1 and CDR2 from the germline V gene are SGHAT and FQNNGV. V lost 11 bases, J lost 1 base, and 18 bases lay in between. This chain's CDR3 is CAGRTSPPSGANVLTF. As DNA, the CDR3 is TGTGCCGGCCGGACTTCCCCCCCATCTGGGGCCAACGTCCTGACTTTC.

This rearrangement joins TRBV29-1 to TRBJ1-2; tentatively, D is TRBD1 (5 bases). Trimming took off 5 bases at V and 4 bases at J, with 8 bases between the two ends. The CDR3 has 11 amino acids. Germline V CDR1 and CDR2: SQVTM, ANQGSEA. The chain's CDR3 is CSVFDSYGYTF. DNA for the CDR3: TGCAGCGTTTTTGACAGCTATGGCTACACCTTC.

The V call is TRBV6-1, the J call TRBJ1-3; D remains unclear. The CDR3 totals 15 residues. Trimming took 3 bases from V and 7 from J, leaving 16 bases between them. The germline CDR1 and CDR2 sequences are MNHNS and SASEGT. The CDR3 here is CASSDGEKELNTIYF. The DNA for the CDR3 is TGTGCCAGCAGTGATGGAGAAAAAGAGCTTAACACCATATATTTT.